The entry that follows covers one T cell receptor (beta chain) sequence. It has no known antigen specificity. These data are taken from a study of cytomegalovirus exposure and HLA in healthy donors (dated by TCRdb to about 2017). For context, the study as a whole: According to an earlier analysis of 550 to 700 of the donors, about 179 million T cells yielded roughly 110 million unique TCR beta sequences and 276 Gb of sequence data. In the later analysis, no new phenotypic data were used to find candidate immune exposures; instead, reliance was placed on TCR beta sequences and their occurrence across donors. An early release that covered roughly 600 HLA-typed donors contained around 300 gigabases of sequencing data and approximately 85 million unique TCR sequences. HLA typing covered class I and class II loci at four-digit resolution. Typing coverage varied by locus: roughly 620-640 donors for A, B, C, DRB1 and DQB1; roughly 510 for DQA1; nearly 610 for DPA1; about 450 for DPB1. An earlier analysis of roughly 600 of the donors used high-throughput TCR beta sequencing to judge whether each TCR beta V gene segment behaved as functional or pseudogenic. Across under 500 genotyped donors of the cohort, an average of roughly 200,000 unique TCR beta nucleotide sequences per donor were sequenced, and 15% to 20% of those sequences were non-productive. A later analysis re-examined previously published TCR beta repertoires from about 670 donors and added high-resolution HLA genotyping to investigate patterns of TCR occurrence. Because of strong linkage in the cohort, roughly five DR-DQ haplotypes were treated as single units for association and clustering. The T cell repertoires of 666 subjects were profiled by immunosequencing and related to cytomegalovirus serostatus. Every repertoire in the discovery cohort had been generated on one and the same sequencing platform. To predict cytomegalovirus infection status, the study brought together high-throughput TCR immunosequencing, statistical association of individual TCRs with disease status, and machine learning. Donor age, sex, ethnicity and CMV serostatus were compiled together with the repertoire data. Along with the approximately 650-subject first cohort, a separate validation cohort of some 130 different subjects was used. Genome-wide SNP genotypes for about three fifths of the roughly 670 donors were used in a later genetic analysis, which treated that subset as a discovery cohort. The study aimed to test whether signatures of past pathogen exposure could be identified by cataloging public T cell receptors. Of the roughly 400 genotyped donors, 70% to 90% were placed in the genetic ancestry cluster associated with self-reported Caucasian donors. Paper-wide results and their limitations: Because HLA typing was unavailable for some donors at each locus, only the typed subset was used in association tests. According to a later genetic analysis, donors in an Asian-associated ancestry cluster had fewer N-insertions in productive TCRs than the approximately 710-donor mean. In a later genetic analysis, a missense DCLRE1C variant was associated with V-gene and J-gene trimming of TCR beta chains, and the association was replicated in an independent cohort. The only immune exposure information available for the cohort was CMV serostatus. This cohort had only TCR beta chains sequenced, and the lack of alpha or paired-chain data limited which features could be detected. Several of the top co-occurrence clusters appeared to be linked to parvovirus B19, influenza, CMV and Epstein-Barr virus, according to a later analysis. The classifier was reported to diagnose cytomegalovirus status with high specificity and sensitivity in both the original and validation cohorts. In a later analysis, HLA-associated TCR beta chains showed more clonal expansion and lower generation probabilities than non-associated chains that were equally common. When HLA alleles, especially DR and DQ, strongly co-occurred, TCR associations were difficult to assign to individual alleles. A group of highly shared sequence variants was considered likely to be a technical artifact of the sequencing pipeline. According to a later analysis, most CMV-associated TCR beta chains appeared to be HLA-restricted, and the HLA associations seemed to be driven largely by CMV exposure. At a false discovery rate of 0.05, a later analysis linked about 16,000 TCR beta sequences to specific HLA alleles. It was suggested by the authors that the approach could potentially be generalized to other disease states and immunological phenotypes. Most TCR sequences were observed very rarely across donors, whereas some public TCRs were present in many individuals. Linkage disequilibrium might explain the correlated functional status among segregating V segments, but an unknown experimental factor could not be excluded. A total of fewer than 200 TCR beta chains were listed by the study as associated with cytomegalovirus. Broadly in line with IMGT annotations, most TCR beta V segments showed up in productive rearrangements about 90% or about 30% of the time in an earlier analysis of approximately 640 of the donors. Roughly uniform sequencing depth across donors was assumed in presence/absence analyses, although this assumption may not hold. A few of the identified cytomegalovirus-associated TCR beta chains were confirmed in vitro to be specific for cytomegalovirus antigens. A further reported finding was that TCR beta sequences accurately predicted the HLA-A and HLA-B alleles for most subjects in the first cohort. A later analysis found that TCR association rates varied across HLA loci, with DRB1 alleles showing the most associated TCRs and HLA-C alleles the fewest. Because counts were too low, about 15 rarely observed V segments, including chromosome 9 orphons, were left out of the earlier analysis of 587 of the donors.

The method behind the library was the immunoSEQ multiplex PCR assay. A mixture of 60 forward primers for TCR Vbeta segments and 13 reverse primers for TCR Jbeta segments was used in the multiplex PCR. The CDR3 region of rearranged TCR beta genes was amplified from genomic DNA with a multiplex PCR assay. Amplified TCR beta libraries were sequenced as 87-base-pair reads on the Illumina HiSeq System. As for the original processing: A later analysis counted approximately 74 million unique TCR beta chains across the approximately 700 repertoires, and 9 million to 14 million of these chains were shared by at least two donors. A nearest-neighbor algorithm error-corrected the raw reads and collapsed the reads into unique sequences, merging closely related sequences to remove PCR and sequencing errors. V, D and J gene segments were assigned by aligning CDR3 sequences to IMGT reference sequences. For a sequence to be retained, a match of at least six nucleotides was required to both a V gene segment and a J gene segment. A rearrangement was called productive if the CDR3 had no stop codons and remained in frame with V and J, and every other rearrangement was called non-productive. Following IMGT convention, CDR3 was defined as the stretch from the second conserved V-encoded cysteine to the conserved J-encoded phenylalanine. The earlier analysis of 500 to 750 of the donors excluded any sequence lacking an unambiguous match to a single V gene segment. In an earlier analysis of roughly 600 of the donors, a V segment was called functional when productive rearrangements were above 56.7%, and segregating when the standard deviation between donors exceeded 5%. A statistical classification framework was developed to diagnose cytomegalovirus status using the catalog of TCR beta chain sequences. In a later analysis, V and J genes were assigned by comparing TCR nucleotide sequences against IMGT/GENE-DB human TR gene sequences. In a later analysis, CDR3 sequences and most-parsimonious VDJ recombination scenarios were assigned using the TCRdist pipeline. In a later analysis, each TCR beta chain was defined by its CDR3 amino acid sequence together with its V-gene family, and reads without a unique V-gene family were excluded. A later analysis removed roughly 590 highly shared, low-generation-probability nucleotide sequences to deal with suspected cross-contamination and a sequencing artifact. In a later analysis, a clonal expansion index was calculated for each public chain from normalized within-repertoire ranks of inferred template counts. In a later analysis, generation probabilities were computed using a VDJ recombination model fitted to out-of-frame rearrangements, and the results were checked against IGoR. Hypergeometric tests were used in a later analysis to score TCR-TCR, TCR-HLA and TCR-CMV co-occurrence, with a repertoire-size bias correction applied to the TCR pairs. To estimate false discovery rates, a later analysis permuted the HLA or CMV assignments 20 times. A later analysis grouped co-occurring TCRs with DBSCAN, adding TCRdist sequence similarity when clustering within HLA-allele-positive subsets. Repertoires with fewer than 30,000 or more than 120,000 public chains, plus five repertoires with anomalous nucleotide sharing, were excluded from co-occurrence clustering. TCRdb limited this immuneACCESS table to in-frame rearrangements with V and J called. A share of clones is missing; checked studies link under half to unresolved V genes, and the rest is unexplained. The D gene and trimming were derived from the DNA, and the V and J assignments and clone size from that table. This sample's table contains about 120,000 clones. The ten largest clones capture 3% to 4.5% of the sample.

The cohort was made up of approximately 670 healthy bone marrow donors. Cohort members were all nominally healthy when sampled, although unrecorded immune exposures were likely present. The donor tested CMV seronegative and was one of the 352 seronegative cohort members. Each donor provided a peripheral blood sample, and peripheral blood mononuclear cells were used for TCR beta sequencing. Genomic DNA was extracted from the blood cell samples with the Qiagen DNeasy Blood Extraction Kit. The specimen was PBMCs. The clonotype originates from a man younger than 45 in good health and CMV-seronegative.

The CDR3 sequence is CASSQDYSGGPYEQYF. The DNA sequence reads TGTGCCAGCAGCCAAGATTATAGCGGGGGACCCTACGAGCAGTACTTC. The chain links TRBV14 with TRBJ2-7; 9 bases in the junction line up with TRBD2. Counted from cysteine to phenylalanine, this CDR3 has 16 amino acids. The kept DNA is CDR3 alone, 48 bases in frame from the first base. Reading the germline V gene gives CDR1 SGHDN and CDR2 FVKESK. Unmatched junction bases come to 5, with V trimmed by 0 bases and J by 2 bases.